These 6 T cell receptor beta chains were sequenced from one sample in a study of CD8 T cells in Susac syndrome. RNA amounts of about 0.45 to 1 ug underwent reverse transcription with random hexamers. TCRdb re-derived calls from the immunoSEQ multiplex PCR reads in MiXCR, one entry per CDR3 protein. The sample holds about 120,000 distinct CDR3 sequences, more than 90% seen once. Sample: CD8+ T cells from PBMCs. The receptors stem from a human donor with Susac syndrome.

This sequence joins TRBV7-9 and TRBJ2-1; 8 bases line up with TRBD2. The germline gives CDR1 SEHNR, CDR2 FQNEAQ (reference sequence). V lost 7 bases, J lost 1 base, and 6 bases stayed unmatched. The CDR3 sequence is 15 residues long. The CDR3 coding sequence is TGTGCCAGCACCCCGGGGGGGATTTCCTACAATGAGCAGTTCTTC. It codes for CASTPGGISYNEQFF.

This rearrangement joins TRBV7-2 to TRBJ2-7; the match to TRBD2 covers 10 bases. The germline CDR1 and CDR2 sequences are SGHTA and FQGNSA. Trimming took 4 bases from V and 7 from J; bases not matched to a gene: 10. The CDR3 has 15 amino acids. Here the CDR3 reads CASSSTSGYPIEQYF. Written as DNA, the CDR3 is TGTGCCAGCAGCTCGACTAGCGGGTATCCCATTGAGCAGTACTTC.

The rearrangement joins TRBV20-1 to TRBJ1-1; D perhaps matches TRBD1 (5 bases). Looked up from germline, CDR1 is DFQATT and CDR2 is SNEGSKA (reference sequence). Trimming shortened V by 3 bases and J by 1 base, and 9 bases separated the two germline ends. This CDR3 contains 13 residues. CDR3 in amino acids: CSASGGGNTEAFF. The CDR3 nucleotides are TGCAGTGCTAGCGGCGGGGGGAACACTGAAGCTTTCTTT.

This chain connects TRBV11-2 to TRBJ2-5, with D unresolved. Per germline, CDR1 SGHAT and CDR2 FQNNGV. This CDR3 has 12 amino acids. V was trimmed by 4 bases and J by 3 bases, leaving 6 bases between them. CDR3 protein: CASSSIKETQYF. The CDR3 nucleotides are TGTGCCAGCAGCTCGATAAAAGAGACCCAGTACTTC.

The CDR3 DNA reads TGTGCCAGCAGCCGAGGGACTAGCCCAGGCTCTGGGGCCAACGTCCTGACTTTC. As protein: CASSRGTSPGSGANVLTF. The V gene is TRBV3-1, the J gene TRBJ2-6, with TRBD2 matching over 9 bases. Trimming at V came to 4 bases and at J to 0 bases, leaving 7 bases not matched to a gene. The germline CDR1 and CDR2 sequences are LGHDT and YNNKEL (reference sequence). This CDR3 has 18 amino acids.

The genes are TRBV4-1 and TRBJ2-1; 9 positions match TRBD1. With V trimmed by 6 bases and J by 1 base, 4 bases remained unmatched. The germline gives CDR1 MGHRA, CDR2 YSYEKL. CDR3 length equals 15 residues. In DNA, the CDR3 is TGCGCCAGCAGATTCGACAGGGGGTCCTACAATGAGCAGTTCTTC. This translates into CASRFDRGSYNEQFF.